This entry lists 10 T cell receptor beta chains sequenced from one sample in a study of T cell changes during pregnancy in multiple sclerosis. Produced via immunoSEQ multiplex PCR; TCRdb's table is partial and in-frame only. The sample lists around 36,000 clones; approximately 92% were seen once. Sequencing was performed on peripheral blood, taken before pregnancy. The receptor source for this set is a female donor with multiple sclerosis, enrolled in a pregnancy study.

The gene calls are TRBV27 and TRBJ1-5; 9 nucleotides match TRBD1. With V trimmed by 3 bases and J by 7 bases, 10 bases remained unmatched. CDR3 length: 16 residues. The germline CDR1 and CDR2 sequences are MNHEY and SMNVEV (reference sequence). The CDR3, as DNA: TGTGCCAGCAGTTTCTACCGGGACAGGGCGGAGCAGCCCCAGCATTTT. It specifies CASSFYRDRAEQPQHF.

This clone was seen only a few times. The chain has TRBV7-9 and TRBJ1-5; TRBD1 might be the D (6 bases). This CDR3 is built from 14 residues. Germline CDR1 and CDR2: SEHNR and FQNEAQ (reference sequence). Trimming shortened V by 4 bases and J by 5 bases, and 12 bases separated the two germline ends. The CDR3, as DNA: TGTGCCAGCAGCTCAGGACAGATTCATCAGCCCCAGCATTTT. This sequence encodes CASSSGQIHQPQHF.

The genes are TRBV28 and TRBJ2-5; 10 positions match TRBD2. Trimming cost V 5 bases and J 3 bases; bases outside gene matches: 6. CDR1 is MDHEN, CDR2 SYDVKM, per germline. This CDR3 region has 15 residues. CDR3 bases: TGTGCCAGCAGTAACCTAGCGGGAGTGAAAGAGACCCAGTACTTC. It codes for CASSNLAGVKETQYF.

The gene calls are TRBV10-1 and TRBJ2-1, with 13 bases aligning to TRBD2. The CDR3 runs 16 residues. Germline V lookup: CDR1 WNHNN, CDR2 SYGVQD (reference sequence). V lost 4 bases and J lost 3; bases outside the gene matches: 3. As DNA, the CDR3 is TGCGCCAGCAGTGGTGGGACTAGCGGGAACTACAATGAGCAGTTCTTC. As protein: CASSGGTSGNYNEQFF.

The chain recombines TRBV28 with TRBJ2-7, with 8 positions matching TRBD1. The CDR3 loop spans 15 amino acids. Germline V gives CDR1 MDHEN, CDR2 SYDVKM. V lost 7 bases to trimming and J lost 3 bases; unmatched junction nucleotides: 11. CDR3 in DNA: TGTGCCAGCACCGAAGGCCGGACAGGGAACTACGAGCAGTACTTC. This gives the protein CASTEGRTGNYEQYF.

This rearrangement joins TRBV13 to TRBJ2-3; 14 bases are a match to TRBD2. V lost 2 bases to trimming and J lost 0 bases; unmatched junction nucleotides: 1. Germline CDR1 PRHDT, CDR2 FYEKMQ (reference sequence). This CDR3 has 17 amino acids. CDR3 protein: CASSLRTSGRSTDTQYF. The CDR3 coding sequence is TGTGCCAGCAGCTTACGGACTAGCGGGAGGAGCACAGATACGCAGTATTTT.

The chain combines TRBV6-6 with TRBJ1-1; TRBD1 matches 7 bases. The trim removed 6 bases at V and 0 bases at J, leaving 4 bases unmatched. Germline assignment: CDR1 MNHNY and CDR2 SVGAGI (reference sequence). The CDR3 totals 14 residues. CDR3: CASSRGGLNTEAFF. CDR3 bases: TGTGCCAGCAGCCGAGGGGGCCTGAACACTGAAGCTTTCTTT.

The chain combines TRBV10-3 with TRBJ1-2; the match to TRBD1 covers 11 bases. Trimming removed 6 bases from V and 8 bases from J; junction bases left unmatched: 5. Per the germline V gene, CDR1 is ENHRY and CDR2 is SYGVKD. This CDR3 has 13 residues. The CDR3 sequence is CAISMDRGRGYTF. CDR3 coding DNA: TGTGCCATCAGCATGGACAGGGGGCGAGGCTACACCTTC.

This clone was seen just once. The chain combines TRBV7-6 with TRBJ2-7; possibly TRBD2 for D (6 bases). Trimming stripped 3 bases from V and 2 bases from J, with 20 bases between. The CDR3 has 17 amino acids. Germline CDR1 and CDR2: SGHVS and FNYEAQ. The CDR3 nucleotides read TGTGCCAGCAGCTTGACCCCCACTAGCTCAAAACCCTACGAGCAGTACTTC. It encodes CASSLTPTSSKPYEQYF.

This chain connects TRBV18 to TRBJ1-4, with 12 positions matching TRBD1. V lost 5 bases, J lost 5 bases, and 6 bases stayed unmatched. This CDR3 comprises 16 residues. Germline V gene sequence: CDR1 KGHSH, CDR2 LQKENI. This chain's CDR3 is CASSGTGGGRNEKLFF. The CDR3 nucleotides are TGTGCCAGCTCAGGGACAGGGGGCGGCCGAAATGAAAAACTGTTTTTT. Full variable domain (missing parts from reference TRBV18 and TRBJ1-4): NAGVMQNPRHLVRRRGQEARLRCSPMKGHSHVYWYRQLPEEGLKFMVYLQKENIIDESGMPKERFSAEFPKEGPSILRIQQVVRGDSAAYFCASSGTGGGRNEKLFFGSGTQLSVL.